This paragraph reports one T cell receptor beta chain. Its matching antigen is unknown. This sample is drawn from a study of T cells expressing NK-cell markers. Looking at the study overall: Serological testing identified most of the eight sequenced donors as HCMV-seropositive and one as seronegative.

Whole-study results and caveats: Where several donors were concerned, these clonotypes also led the CD3+CD56-NKG2C+ fraction. Whether expanded NKG2C-expressing T cell clones recognize HCMV is unknown.

TCRdb re-called the 5' RACE reads; one entry per CDR3 protein, DNA not given. The sample totals about 550,000 distinct CDR3 sequences. This CDR3 is built from 15 residues. CDR1 LNHDA and CDR2 SQIVND come from the germline V gene (reference sequence). The J gene is TRBJ1-1, the V gene TRBV19; as DNA is missing, the TRBD1 call by TCRdb cannot be tested. This sequence was found in a man between 18 and 35 years old in good health. What was sequenced was blood T cells: a sorted CD56 or NKG2C T cell subset, CD4+ or CD8+ T cells, or bulk PBMC T cells (not recorded which). The CDR3: CASSITGAMNTEAFF.